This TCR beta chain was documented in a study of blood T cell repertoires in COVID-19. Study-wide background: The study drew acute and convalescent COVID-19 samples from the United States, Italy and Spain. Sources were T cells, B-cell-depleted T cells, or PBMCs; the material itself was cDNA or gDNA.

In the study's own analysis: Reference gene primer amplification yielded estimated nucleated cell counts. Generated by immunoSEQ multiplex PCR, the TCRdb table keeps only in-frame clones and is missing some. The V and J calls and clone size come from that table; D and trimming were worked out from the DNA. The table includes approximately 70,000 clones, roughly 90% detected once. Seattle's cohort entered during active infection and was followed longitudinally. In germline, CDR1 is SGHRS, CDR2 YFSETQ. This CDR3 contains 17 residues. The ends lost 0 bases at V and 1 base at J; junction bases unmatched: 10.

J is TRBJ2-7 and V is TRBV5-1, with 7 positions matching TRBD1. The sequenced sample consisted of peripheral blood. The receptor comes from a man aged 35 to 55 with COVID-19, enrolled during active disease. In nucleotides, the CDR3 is TGCGCCAGCAGCTTGGGACAGGGCATGAGGAGTTCCTACGAGCAGTACTTC. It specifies CASSLGQGMRSSYEQYF.